The 17 T cell receptor beta chains below all came from one sample that was sequenced in a study of breast tumors, draining lymph nodes, adjacent tissues. Breast cancer patients provided tissue from their axillary draining lymph nodes. Via MiXCR, TCRdb re-called the multiplex PCR reads, giving one row per CDR3 protein. The data contain 150,000 to 200,000 distinct CDR3 sequences, 30% to 40% of them singletons. Sample: axillary lymph node tissue. Source of these receptors: a female donor with breast cancer. Some clones in this sample may be carry-over from other donors' samples.

This chain joins TRBV25-1 and TRBJ2-3; D call uncertain. CDR3 length: 14 amino acids. The germline V gene has CDR1 MGHDK and CDR2 SYGVNS. V shed 8 bases and J shed 0 bases, with 12 bases lying between them. This chain's CDR3 is CASLQAVSTDTQYF. CDR3 coding DNA: TGTGCCAGCCTCCAGGCTGTGAGCACAGATACGCAGTATTTT.

This clonotype was observed many times. V usage is TRBV5-4 and J usage is TRBJ1-5; no clear D. V dropped 2 bases and J dropped 4 bases, with 22 bases sitting between them. CDR1 is SGHNT, CDR2 YYREEE, per germline (reference sequence). This CDR3 region has 18 residues. This CDR3 reads CASSFETNPGSPNQPQHF. The CDR3 region has the DNA TGTGCCAGCAGCTTCGAAACTAACCCGGGGAGTCCGAATCAGCCCCAGCATTTT.

This sequence joins TRBV6-2 or TRBV6-3 and TRBJ2-7; possible D gene TRBD2, 5 bases. V shed 5 bases and J shed 2 bases, with 19 bases lying between them. This CDR3 contains 16 residues. The germline V gene encodes CDR1 MNHEY and CDR2 SVGEGT. CDR3 sequence (DNA): TGTGCCAGCAGTCATCGGCTAAGCGCCGGGGCCTACGAGCAGTACTTC. It translates to CASSHRLSAGAYEQYF.

This clonotype was picked up many times. This sequence joins TRBV6-4 and TRBJ2-1; 7 nucleotides match TRBD2. Germline CDR1 MRHNA, CDR2 SNTAGT. J lost 4 bases, V lost 0 bases, and 9 bases had no gene match. The length of the CDR3 is 17 residues. Here the CDR3 reads CASSDSGGSGSYNEQFF. The CDR3 coding sequence is TGTGCCAGCAGTGACTCTGGGGGTAGCGGGTCTTACAATGAGCAGTTCTTC.

This clonotype was observed many times. The CDR3 protein is CASSSFTSATDTQYF. For the CDR3, the DNA is TGTGCCAGCAGTTCGTTTACTAGCGCCACAGATACGCAGTATTTT. The chain employs TRBV28 and TRBJ2-3; 7 nucleotides line up with TRBD2. This CDR3 has 15 residues. CDR1 is MDHEN and CDR2 is SYDVKM in the germline V gene. After removal of 4 bases from V and 2 bases from J, the junction contained 6 bases not matched to a gene.

This chain joins TRBV20-1 and TRBJ1-4; tentatively, D is TRBD1 (5 bases). From germline, CDR1 is DFQATT and CDR2 SNEGSKA (reference sequence). There are 18 residues in the CDR3. Deletions cut 3 bases from V and 8 bases from J, with 28 bases between. The CDR3 DNA reads TGCAGTGCTAGGGACAACCCTCTCCCCCGCCGGGGAGGGGAAAAACTGTTTTTT. Translation gives CSARDNPLPRRGGEKLFF.

This chain joins TRBV3-1 and TRBJ1-2; D is ambiguous. CDR3 size: 18 residues. The ends were cut back, 4 bases at V and 4 bases at J, with 25 bases in the middle. CDR1 is LGHDT and CDR2 is YNNKEL in the germline V gene (reference sequence). This CDR3 is CASSRGHSYNEQFYGYTF. The CDR3 DNA follows: TGTGCCAGCAGCCGAGGGCACTCCTACAATGAGCAGTTCTATGGCTACACCTTC.

The table lists this clonotype with many counts. The gene calls are TRBV14 and TRBJ1-6, with a weak D call TRBD1 (5 bases). CDR3 length: 18 amino acids. Germline loops: CDR1 SGHDN, CDR2 FVKESK. V was trimmed by 1 base and J by 6 bases, leaving 19 bases between them. CDR3 sequence (DNA): TGTGCCAGCAGCCAAGTAAGGGTCGCAGGGAAAGGTAATTCACCCCTCCACTTT. It encodes CASSQVRVAGKGNSPLHF.

This clonotype was found many times. The J gene is TRBJ2-7, the V gene TRBV4-1, with D possibly being TRBD1 (6 bases). The CDR3 consists of 14 residues. Trimming took off 2 bases at V and 6 bases at J, with 14 bases between the two ends. Germline V gene lookup returns CDR1 MGHRA and CDR2 YSYEKL. The CDR3 DNA is TGCGCCAGCAGCCAACAGGGGTTTTTTGGCGAGCAGTACTTC. It encodes CASSQQGFFGEQYF.

This clonotype was observed many times. The V gene is TRBV5-1, the J gene TRBJ2-3; the D gene is possibly TRBD1 (6 bases). V was trimmed by 4 bases and J by 2 bases, leaving 20 bases between them. Germline V gives CDR1 SGHRS, CDR2 YFSETQ. The CDR3 loop spans 17 amino acids. The CDR3 protein is CASSQTTGTDNTDTQYF. In nucleotides, the CDR3 is TGCGCCAGCAGCCAGACGACAGGAACCGACAACACAGATACGCAGTATTTT.

The rearrangement joins TRBV20-1 to TRBJ2-2, with no clear D. Deletions cut 2 bases from V and 7 bases from J, with 11 bases between. The CDR3 runs to 13 residues. Per the germline V gene, CDR1 is DFQATT and CDR2 is SNEGSKA (reference sequence). CDR3 sequence (DNA): TGCAGTGCTAGATCCAGAGGAATCGGGGAGCTGTTTTTT. This gives the protein CSARSRGIGELFF.

Turning to this clonotype: Since a much larger clone is just one base distant, this may be a read error. The chain carries TRBV19 and TRBJ2-7; TRBD2 aligns across 9 bases. After removal of 5 bases from V and 4 bases from J, the junction contained 6 bases not matched to a gene. Germline assignment: CDR1 LNHDA and CDR2 SQIVND (reference sequence). This CDR3 spans 14 amino acids. CDR3 sequence reads: CASSFGLAGYEQYF. Written as DNA, the CDR3 is TGTGCCAGTAGTTTCGGGCTAGCGGGATACGAGCAGTACTTC.

This clonotype occurred a few times. The V call is TRBV28, the J call TRBJ1-4; D may be TRBD1 (6 bases). The CDR3 consists of 15 residues. In germline, CDR1 is MDHEN, CDR2 SYDVKM. Trimming shortened V by 2 bases and J by 6 bases, and 13 bases separated the two germline ends. Here the CDR3 DNA reads TGTGCCAGCAGTTTAATCGGCAGGGGTGATGAAAAACTGTTTTTT. The encoded protein is CASSLIGRGDEKLFF.

The V call is TRBV2, the J call TRBJ2-1; D is possibly TRBD1 (6 bases). This CDR3 contains 16 residues. Germline CDR1 and CDR2: SNHLY and FYNNEI. Trimming pared 4 bases from V and 5 bases from J, leaving 18 bases between. The CDR3 spells CASSGMLATGNNEQFF. CDR3 in DNA: TGTGCCAGCAGTGGAATGTTAGCGACAGGCAACAATGAGCAGTTCTTC.

This clonotype was counted only a few times. J is TRBJ2-3 and V is TRBV18; D is tentatively TRBD1 or TRBD2 (6 bases each). Germline V CDR1 and CDR2: KGHSH, LQKENI. The CDR3 consists of 18 residues. Deletions cut 6 bases from V and 4 bases from J, with 26 bases between. The CDR3 DNA sequence: TGTGCCAGCTCGCTCTCAGCGCCGGGGGCGCGTGGGTCAGATACGCAGTATTTT. Translating gives CASSLSAPGARGSDTQYF.

On this clonotype itself: Possible read error: a much larger clone is one base away. V usage is TRBV5-5 and J usage is TRBJ2-7; TRBD2 aligns across 8 bases. The germline gives CDR1 SGHKS, CDR2 YYEKEE (reference sequence). The CDR3 is 15 amino acids. DNA for the CDR3: TGTGCCAGCAGCTTGTTAGCGGGGACGTCCTACGAGCGGTACTTC. This gives the protein CASSLLAGTSYERYF.

The V gene is TRBV5-4, the J gene TRBJ2-3; TRBD1 aligns across 12 bases. V lost 2 bases, J lost 3 bases, and 7 bases stayed unmatched. Per the germline V gene, CDR1 is SGHNT and CDR2 is YYREEE (reference sequence). The CDR3 has 17 residues. The CDR3 DNA reads TGTGCCAGCAGCTTTCGCGGGACAGGGGGCGGAACAGATACGCAGTATTTT. Its protein is CASSFRGTGGGTDTQYF.